The 4 T cell receptor beta chains given below trace back to one sample, sequenced in a study of T cell changes during pregnancy in multiple sclerosis. The table came from immunoSEQ multiplex PCR; TCRdb's copy has only in-frame clones and leaves some out. The table lists around 50,000 clones, over 90% of them singletons. The sample was CD8+ T cells from peripheral blood mononuclear cells, taken in the first trimester of pregnancy. These receptors originate from a female donor with multiple sclerosis, enrolled in a pregnancy study.

The genes are TRBV7-9 and TRBJ1-1; D is perhaps TRBD1 (6 bases). The CDR3 contains 14 residues. The V and J ends lost 4 bases and 0 bases respectively, with 9 bases between them. Per germline, CDR1 SEHNR and CDR2 FQNEAQ (reference sequence). CDR3 nucleotides: TGTGCCAGCAGCTCCCAGGGGCTGAACACTGAAGCTTTCTTT. Amino acids: CASSSQGLNTEAFF.

J is TRBJ2-1 and V is TRBV5-1; possible D gene TRBD2, 13 bases. Germline-derived CDR1 and CDR2 are SGHRS and YFSETQ. The CDR3 sequence is 23 residues long. With 0 bases removed from V and 1 base from J, the gap between germline ends came to 32 bases. As DNA, the CDR3 is TGCGCCAGCAGCTTGGCCGGGACAGGGGGCGGACTAGCGGGAGCGAAATCCTACAATGAGCAGTTCTTC. It is translated as CASSLAGTGGGLAGAKSYNEQFF.

The chain recombines TRBV5-1 with TRBJ1-2; D call uncertain. CDR1 and CDR2 from the germline V gene are SGHRS and YFSETQ. The V and J ends lost 3 bases and 0 bases respectively, with 18 bases between them. The CDR3 loop spans 17 amino acids. CDR3 sequence reads: CASSSQRREKANYGYTF. The CDR3 bases are TGCGCCAGCAGCTCCCAGAGGAGAGAGAAAGCTAACTATGGCTACACCTTC.

This clone was counted a single time. This sequence joins TRBV9 and TRBJ2-3, with TRBD2 matching over 14 bases. Unmatched junction bases numbered 2, after V lost 5 bases and J lost 3 bases. The CDR3 runs 15 residues. CDR1 is SGDLS and CDR2 is YYNGEE in the germline V gene. The DNA for the CDR3 is TGTGCCAGCAGTGGACTAGCGGGAGGTACAGATACGCAGTATTTT. Protein product: CASSGLAGGTDTQYF. Looking up the rest from reference TRBV9 and TRBJ2-3 gives the full variable domain: DSGVTQTPKHLITATGQRVTLRCSPRSGDLSVYWYQQSLDQGLQFLIQYYNGEERAKGNILERFSAQQFPDLHSELNLSSLELGDSALYFCASSGLAGGTDTQYFGPGTRLTVL.